Presented here are 25 T cell receptor beta chains from one specimen sequenced in a study of monozygotic twins with inflammatory bowel disease. TCRdb reprocessed the 5' RACE reads and reports one entry per CDR3 protein, with no DNA. The sample holds about 300,000 distinct CDR3 sequences. The material sequenced was blood. These receptors all come from a human donor with ulcerative colitis or Crohn's disease, or a healthy co-twin of an affected twin (not recorded which).

The chain joins TRBV30 to TRBJ1-5. From germline, CDR1 is GTSNPN and CDR2 SVGIG (reference sequence). The CDR3 totals 13 residues. The CDR3 is CAWSVRTRGPQHF.

The chain recombines TRBV19 with TRBJ1-2; the TRBD1 assignment by TCRdb is unverifiable without DNA. The CDR3 loop spans 13 amino acids. Germline V lookup: CDR1 LNHDA, CDR2 SQIVND (reference sequence). The CDR3 sequence: CATLDSPAWGYTF.

The genes are TRBV4-3 and TRBJ2-7; TCRdb lists TRBD1, though no DNA is available to test this call. Germline V gene lookup returns CDR1 LGHNA and CDR2 YSLEER. The CDR3 totals 16 residues. The CDR3 spells CASSQDGQGGSYEQYF.

V and J are TRBV6-5 and TRBJ1-2; TCRdb's D call of TRBD1 is untestable without DNA. This CDR3 is built from 15 residues. The germline V gene has CDR1 MNHEY and CDR2 SVGAGI. CDR3 sequence: CASSFAAFEGYGYTF.

The chain is built from TRBV7-9 and TRBJ2-3; TCRdb selects TRBD2, and the lack of DNA leaves this call unchecked. The length of the CDR3 is 15 residues. Germline V CDR1 and CDR2: SEHNR, FQNEAQ (reference sequence). The CDR3 region is CASSLVTPSTDTQYF.

This chain uses TRBV9 with TRBJ2-2. The CDR3 runs 15 residues. Germline loops: CDR1 SGDLS, CDR2 YYNGEE. CDR3 residues: CASSVDYSNTGELFF. Based on the CDR3 plus reference TRBV9 and TRBJ2-2, the full variable domain is DSGVTQTPKHLITATGQRVTLRCSPRSGDLSVYWYQQSLDQGLQFLIQYYNGEERAKGNILERFSAQQFPDLHSELNLSSLELGDSALYFCASSVDYSNTGELFFGEGSRLTVL.

The chain recombines TRBV7-9 with TRBJ2-4; the D gene TCRdb calls, TRBD1, cannot be checked with no DNA. Germline-derived CDR1 and CDR2 are SEHNR and FQNEAQ (reference sequence). The CDR3 is made up of 14 amino acids. This CDR3 is CASSVGGSKNIQYF.

The V call is TRBV12-3 or TRBV12-4, the J call TRBJ2-7; TCRdb's D call of TRBD1 is untestable without DNA. CDR3 length: 14 amino acids. CDR3 region: CASNPGRGSYEQYF.

The chain employs TRBV7-2 and TRBJ1-5. Germline loops: CDR1 SGHTA, CDR2 FQGNSA. This CDR3 comprises 13 residues. CDR3: CASSFDRNQPQHF.

This chain links TRBV10-3 with TRBJ1-4. Germline V gene lookup returns CDR1 ENHRY and CDR2 SYGVKD. This CDR3 is 12 amino acids long. The CDR3 is CAISAREEKLFF.

The chain couples TRBV12-3 or TRBV12-4 to TRBJ2-3. The CDR3 consists of 16 residues. CDR3: CASSPYRTVSTDTQYF.

The rearrangement joins TRBV5-5 to TRBJ2-5; TCRdb proposes TRBD1, but this gene call is untestable without DNA. The CDR3 spans 15 residues. Germline assignment: CDR1 SGHKS and CDR2 YYEKEE (reference sequence). This CDR3 reads CASSSPGQGMETQYF.

V and J are TRBV28 and TRBJ1-3; TCRdb proposes TRBD1, but this gene call is untestable without DNA. Per the germline V gene, CDR1 is MDHEN and CDR2 is SYDVKM. The CDR3 has 15 residues. CDR3 in amino acids: CASTHSPGTGNTIYF.

The CDR3 is CASRLNRGPPLYEQYF. The chain carries TRBV19 and TRBJ2-7; the TCRdb call, TRBD2, lacks DNA for checking. The CDR3 is 16 residues long. In germline, CDR1 is LNHDA, CDR2 SQIVND (reference sequence).

The chain has TRBV25-1 and TRBJ2-5; TCRdb designates TRBD1, a call that cannot be tested without DNA. Germline assignment: CDR1 MGHDK and CDR2 SYGVNS. The CDR3 covers 16 residues. The CDR3 region is CASSDLWGVSQETQYF.

The V gene is TRBV4-3, the J gene TRBJ1-2. This CDR3 region has 14 residues. The germline V gene encodes CDR1 LGHNA and CDR2 YSLEER. CDR3 sequence reads: CASSQDVLASGYTF.

The chain uses TRBV5-6 and TRBJ1-1. Germline CDR1 and CDR2: SGHDT and YYEEEE. The CDR3 length is 13 residues. CDR3 amino acids: CASKRTRNTEAFF. The full variable domain, with the rest looked up from reference TRBV5-6 and TRBJ1-1, is DAGVTQSPTHLIKTRGQQVTLRCSPKSGHDTVSWYQQALGQGPQFIFQYYEEEERQRGNFPDRFSGHQFPNYSSELNVNALLLGDSALYLCASKRTRNTEAFFGQGTRLTVV.

This chain connects TRBV7-8 to TRBJ2-3; no DNA is available, so the TRBD2 call from TCRdb remains unchecked. The CDR3 is 15 amino acids. Per the germline V gene, CDR1 is SGHVS and CDR2 is FQNEAQ. The CDR3 spells CASRPLAGGQDTQYF.

V and J are TRBV6-5 and TRBJ2-2; the D gene TCRdb calls, TRBD2, cannot be checked with no DNA. This CDR3 contains 14 residues. Germline values: CDR1 MNHEY, CDR2 SVGAGI. This chain's CDR3 is CASSYSLATGELFF.

The rearrangement uses TRBV29-1 and TRBJ1-2; TCRdb lists TRBD1, though no DNA is available to test this call. This CDR3 contains 13 residues. Germline V CDR1 and CDR2: SQVTM, ANQGSEA. CDR3 sequence reads: CSVEATGQGGYTF.

V usage is TRBV5-1 and J usage is TRBJ2-7. Germline CDR1 SGHRS, CDR2 YFSETQ. The CDR3 is 15 amino acids. CDR3 residues: CASSLAPQQTYEQYF.

The chain has TRBV20-1 and TRBJ1-2; the TCRdb D gene call, TRBD1, has no DNA to confirm it. Germline loops: CDR1 DFQATT, CDR2 SNEGSKA (reference sequence). This CDR3 region has 17 residues. This chain's CDR3 is CSARAGTGYLFDYGYTF.

This chain connects TRBV10-1 to TRBJ2-1; no DNA is available, so the TRBD2 call from TCRdb remains unchecked. CDR3 length: 13 residues. CDR1 is WNHNN and CDR2 is SYGVQD in the germline V gene (reference sequence). CDR3 sequence: CPKRETSYNEQFF.

The chain couples TRBV2 to TRBJ2-5; the TCRdb call, TRBD2, lacks DNA for checking. Looked up from germline, CDR1 is SNHLY and CDR2 is FYNNEI. This CDR3 has 14 residues. This chain's CDR3 is CASSALAERGTQYF. Full variable domain (rest looked up from reference TRBV2 and TRBJ2-5): EPEVTQTPSHQVTQMGQEVILRCVPISNHLYFYWYRQILGQKVEFLVSFYNNEISEKSEIFDDQFSVERPDGSNFTLKIRSTKLEDSAMYFCASSALAERGTQYFGPGTRLLVL.

This chain links TRBV5-6 with TRBJ2-2. The CDR3 loop spans 16 amino acids. CDR1 SGHDT and CDR2 YYEEEE come from the germline V gene. CDR3 region: CASSAVAAKNTGELFF.